The rows below give T cell receptor beta chains drawn from one sample of a study of T cell responses to AZD1222 COVID-19 vaccine. Sequencing was performed with immunoSEQ multiplex PCR; in TCRdb, only in-frame clones are kept and a portion is missing. The table shows approximately 110,000 clones, with just under 95% occurring only once. Sequencing used peripheral blood, obtained on day 0 of AZD1222 vaccination. The origin of the receptors is an adult in good health. The CDR3 runs from the conserved cysteine through the conserved F or W. The D gene is left open where the match is weak. Only some rows state a clone size, as once, few, many or a class for expanded clones.

size: .
V: TRBV7-9
J: TRBJ1-1
D: .
DNA: TGTGCCAGCAGCCCCCCGGTGGCCACTGAAGCTTTCTTT
CDR3: CASSPPVATEAFF

size: .
V: TRBV29-1
J: TRBJ2-3
D: TRBD2
DNA: TGCAGCGTTGAGGCTAGCGGGAGATCAGATACGCAGTATTTT
CDR3: CSVEASGRSDTQYF

size: .
V: TRBV28
J: TRBJ2-7
D: .
DNA: TGTGCCAGCACCCCCTCGATGGGGGCTTCCGAGCAGTACTTC
CDR3: CASTPSMGASEQYF

size: once
V: TRBV10-3
J: TRBJ1-2
D: .
DNA: TGTGCCATCAGTGAAGCGTTGGGGGGCTACACCTTC
CDR3: CAISEALGGYTF

size: .
V: TRBV12-3/TRBV12-4
J: TRBJ1-2
D: TRBD1
DNA: TGTGCCAGCAGCCCGACAGGGAACTATGGCTACACCTTC
CDR3: CASSPTGNYGYTF

size: .
V: TRBV7-8
J: TRBJ2-1
D: .
DNA: TGTGCCAGCAGCTTAGCGGGACGCTACAATGAGCAGTTCTTC
CDR3: CASSLAGRYNEQFF

size: .
V: TRBV7-2
J: TRBJ1-3
D: TRBD1
DNA: TGTGCCAGCAGCTTAGCCGGGACAGGGAGGTCTGGAAACACCATATATTTT
CDR3: CASSLAGTGRSGNTIYF

size: .
V: TRBV12-5
J: TRBJ1-1
D: .
DNA: TGTGCTAGTGGTTTGAGTGACCCCTCCTTGGACACTGAAGCTTTCTTT
CDR3: CASGLSDPSLDTEAFF

size: once
V: TRBV7-3
J: TRBJ2-1
D: .
DNA: TGTGCCAGCAGCGGCCGGGACAACCCTGGGAATGAGCAGTTCTTC
CDR3: CASSGRDNPGNEQFF

size: .
V: TRBV14
J: TRBJ1-2
D: .
DNA: TGTGCCAGCAGCCAAGATTGGGGGCGAGGCTACACCTTC
CDR3: CASSQDWGRGYTF

size: .
V: TRBV2
J: TRBJ1-1
D: .
DNA: TGTGCCAGCAGTGAAGTTTATAGCGGCTTGAACACTGAAGCTTTCTTT
CDR3: CASSEVYSGLNTEAFF

size: .
V: TRBV9
J: TRBJ1-2
D: .
DNA: TGTGCCAGCAGGGTTGATGAGGGGCCTGCTAACTATGGCTACACCTTC
CDR3: CASRVDEGPANYGYTF

size: .
V: TRBV18
J: TRBJ2-7
D: TRBD1
DNA: TGTGCCAGCTCACCGGGACAGGACGGAGAGCAGTACTTC
CDR3: CASSPGQDGEQYF

size: .
V: TRBV11-3
J: TRBJ1-3
D: .
DNA: TGTGCCAGCAGCTTAGGTGGTTTTGGAGGAAACACCATATATTTT
CDR3: CASSLGGFGGNTIYF

size: .
V: TRBV18
J: TRBJ1-5
D: .
DNA: TGTGCCAGCTCACCACGGGCACTGGACCATCAGCCCCAGCATTTT
CDR3: CASSPRALDHQPQHF

size: .
V: TRBV12-5
J: TRBJ2-1
D: .
DNA: TGTGCTAGTGGAGCAGGGGGGGGAAATGAGCAGTTCTTC
CDR3: CASGAGGGNEQFF

size: .
V: TRBV24-1
J: TRBJ2-5
D: TRBD1
DNA: TGTGCCACCAGTGACGTACAGGGGGGTCAAGAGACCCAGTACTTC
CDR3: CATSDVQGGQETQYF

size: few
V: TRBV5-4
J: TRBJ2-5
D: .
DNA: TGTGCCAGCAGCTTCCAGGTCCAGGAGACCCAGTACTTC
CDR3: CASSFQVQETQYF

size: .
V: TRBV6-5
J: TRBJ1-2
D: TRBD1
DNA: TGTGCCAGCAGTAGGACAGGGAACTATGGCTACACCTTC
CDR3: CASSRTGNYGYTF

size: .
V: TRBV5-1
J: TRBJ2-1
D: TRBD2
DNA: TGCGCCAGCAGCAAGCCGGGACTAGCGGGAGGAGCCTACAATGAGCAGTTCTTC
CDR3: CASSKPGLAGGAYNEQFF

size: .
V: TRBV6-1
J: TRBJ1-6
D: TRBD1
DNA: TGTGCCAGCGAACAGGGGTTTAATTCACCCCTCCACTTT
CDR3: CASEQGFNSPLHF

size: .
V: TRBV12-3/TRBV12-4
J: TRBJ1-1
D: .
DNA: TGTGCCGCAGCCTGGGACCCGGATGAAGCTTTCTTT
CDR3: CAAAWDPDEAFF

size: .
V: TRBV29-1
J: TRBJ2-4
D: TRBD2
DNA: TGCAGCGTGAAAAGCGGGGGGATAAACATTCAGTACTTC
CDR3: CSVKSGGINIQYF

size: .
V: TRBV14
J: TRBJ2-5
D: TRBD2
DNA: TGTGCCAGCAGCAAGGGACTAGCGGAGTACCAAGAGACCCAGTACTTC
CDR3: CASSKGLAEYQETQYF

size: .
V: TRBV10-3
J: TRBJ1-1
D: .
DNA: TGTGCCATCAGTGAGGACCGAGTGGGGATGGAGACTGAAGCTTTCTTT
CDR3: CAISEDRVGMETEAFF

size: .
V: TRBV5-8
J: TRBJ1-6
D: .
DNA: TGTGCCAGCAGCCGGGGTGGGGATTCACCCCTCCACTTT
CDR3: CASSRGGDSPLHF

size: .
V: TRBV5-5
J: TRBJ2-3
D: TRBD2
DNA: TGTGCCAGCAGCTTACGACTAGCGGGCACAGATACGCAGTATTTT
CDR3: CASSLRLAGTDTQYF

size: .
V: TRBV5-5
J: TRBJ1-5
D: .
DNA: TGTGCCAGCAGCTTGATTCCCCTGGACAGAAACAATCAGCCCCAGCATTTT
CDR3: CASSLIPLDRNNQPQHF

size: once
V: TRBV6-1
J: TRBJ2-2
D: .
DNA: TGTGCCAGCAGTGAAAAGGGGCCGGACACCGGGGAGCTGTTTTTT
CDR3: CASSEKGPDTGELFF

size: .
V: TRBV18
J: TRBJ2-5
D: .
DNA: TGTGCCAGCTCACCACAGGACGCCCTTCAAGAGACCCAGTACTTC
CDR3: CASSPQDALQETQYF

size: once
V: TRBV19
J: TRBJ1-5
D: .
DNA: TGTGCCAGTAGTTTCGGGCGCAATCAGCCCCAGCATTTT
CDR3: CASSFGRNQPQHF

size: .
V: TRBV28
J: TRBJ1-1
D: .
DNA: TGTGCCAGCGGAACAGGGCCCACTGAAGCTTTCTTT
CDR3: CASGTGPTEAFF

size: .
V: TRBV19
J: TRBJ1-6
D: .
DNA: TGTGCCAGTAGGGAGACCGTAGACGCGCCCCTCCACTTT
CDR3: CASRETVDAPLHF